The 22 T cell receptor beta chains below all came from one sample that was sequenced in a study of Tregs in tolerant kidney transplant recipients (dated by TCRdb to about 2019). Transplants used related donors with nonmyeloablative bone marrow transplantation; mixed chimerism was transient in the human trials. Receptors were amplified or captured by the immunoSEQ multiplex PCR assay. TCRdb retrieved this table from immuneACCESS and kept in-frame rearrangements only. Not all clones are present; in checked studies, unresolved V genes account for under half, and no reason is known for the remainder. The record for this sample contains around 30,000 clones. 1.8% of the sample comes from the top ten. The sequencing here drew on CD4+ T cells from blood (PBMCs), taken 24 months after the transplant. Every receptor here comes from a human patient who received a combined kidney and bone marrow transplant. Where a transplant has occurred, the graft donor may have supplied some of the T cells.

Points on this clone: Sequencing ends 3 residues short of the CDR3 end; the germline J gene provides the rest. V usage is TRBV20-1 and J usage is TRBJ1-5; D is possibly TRBD1 (5 bases). Between the trimmed V and J ends, which lost 5 bases and 1 base, there was a span of 21 bases. Germline CDR1 reads DFQATT; CDR2 reads SNEGSKA (reference sequence). This CDR3 is 17 amino acids long. CDR3 amino acids: CSAVEPFRATSNQPQHF. CDR3 bases read: TGCAGTGCTGTCGAGCCATTCAGGGCTACAAGCAATCAGCCC.

In regard to this clone: The observed sequence ends 3 residues before the CDR3 terminus, with the missing tail filled in from the germline J gene. The chain employs TRBV5-1 and TRBJ2-1; tentatively, D is TRBD2 (5 bases). Germline V gene data show CDR1 as SGHRS and CDR2 as YFSETQ. The V end was cut by 4 bases, the J end by 7 bases, with 18 bases between. CDR3 length: 15 residues. The CDR3: CASSQPGLARNEQFF. Partial CDR3 DNA: TGCGCCAGCAGCCAACCCGGATTAGCGAGGAATGAG.

For this clone: The read comes to an end 3 residues before the CDR3 does, leaving the germline J gene to fill in the end. The V call is TRBV7-6, the J call TRBJ1-3; possibly TRBD1 for D (5 bases). This CDR3 is 14 amino acids long. Trimming took off 3 bases at V and 6 bases at J, with 12 bases between the two ends. The germline CDR1 and CDR2 sequences are SGHVS and FNYEAQ. The part of the CDR3 DNA that was read is TGTGCCAGCAGCTTCAGGGAAAGAGCAAACACC. Translation gives CASSFRERANT. The CDR3 in its entirety is CASSFRERANTIYF.

Worth noting for this clone: The CDR3 end is not reached by the read, which stops 3 residues before it; the germline J gene fills it in. This sequence joins TRBV6-2 or TRBV6-3 and TRBJ2-7, with 9 nucleotides matching TRBD2. V dropped 6 bases and J dropped 4; count of bases not matched to a gene: 7. This CDR3 contains 14 residues. Germline assignment: CDR1 MNHEY and CDR2 SVGEGT. The CDR3 region is CASRDSGSSYEQYF. CDR3 DNA (partial): TGTGCCAGCAGGGATAGCGGGAGTTCGTACGAG.

Regarding this clone: The sequence runs out 3 residues before the end of the CDR3; the remainder is reconstructed from the germline J gene. This chain connects TRBV2 to TRBJ2-3; 7 bases line up with TRBD2. CDR3 length equals 14 residues. From germline, CDR1 is SNHLY and CDR2 FYNNEI. V shed 8 bases and J 4 bases; nucleotides not matched to a gene: 9. CDR3 bases read: TGTGCCAGCCTGCGGGGAGGGCCGGCAGATACG. Amino acids: CASLRGGPADT. In full, the CDR3 is CASLRGGPADTQYF.

To note about this clone: The sequenced fragment ends 3 residues before the CDR3 boundary, so the rest is inferred from the germline J gene. The chain uses TRBV14 and TRBJ1-1; D possibly corresponds to TRBD1 (6 bases). The V gene's germline CDR1 is SGHDN and CDR2 FVKESK. This CDR3 is 14 amino acids long. V was trimmed by 4 bases and J by 1 base, leaving 10 bases between them. The CDR3 here is CASSPRGKNTEAFF. The CDR3 bases that were read are TGTGCCAGCAGCCCCAGGGGCAAGAACACTGAA.

In regard to this clone: The CDR3 extends 3 residues past the end of the read, so its final part is completed from the germline J gene. The chain recombines TRBV5-1 with TRBJ2-5, with 7 bases lining up with TRBD1. CDR1 and CDR2 (germline): SGHRS, YFSETQ. The CDR3 covers 13 residues. Trimming removed 4 bases from V and 2 bases from J; junction bases left unmatched: 2. The CDR3 loop reads CASSRTGQETQYF. CDR3 bases read: TGCGCCAGCAGCAGGACAGGACAAGAGACC.

In the case of this clone: The read ends 3 residues early relative to the CDR3; the germline J gene fills the gap. The J gene is TRBJ2-3, the V gene TRBV18, with 8 bases lining up with TRBD1. The CDR3 totals 16 residues. The germline V gene encodes CDR1 KGHSH and CDR2 LQKENI. With V trimmed by 3 bases and J by 2 bases, 7 bases remained unmatched. Here the CDR3 reads CASSPLGTGATDTQYF. The part of the CDR3 DNA that was read is TGTGCCAGCTCACCTTTAGGGACAGGAGCCACAGATACG.

The sequenced part of the CDR3 DNA is TGTGCCTGGAGTGTACGGGGTGGCTACGAG. This encodes CAWSVRGGYE. The whole CDR3 protein reads CAWSVRGGYEQYF. This chain links TRBV30 with TRBJ2-7; possibly TRBD2 for D (5 bases). The observed sequence ends 3 residues before the CDR3 terminus, with the missing tail filled in from the germline J gene. The germline V and J ends were trimmed by 0 bases and 3 bases, with 9 bases remaining between them. The CDR3 is made up of 13 amino acids. Germline CDR1 GTSNPN, CDR2 SVGIG (reference sequence). Complete variable domain (other parts from reference TRBV30 and TRBJ2-7): SQTIHQWPATLVQPVGSPLSLECTVEGTSNPNLYWYRQAAGRGLQLLFYSVGIGQISSEVPQNLSASRPQDRQFILSSKKLLLSDSGFYLCAWSVRGGYEQYFGPGTRLTVT.

In regard to this clone: The CDR3 end is not reached by the read, which stops 3 residues before it; the germline J gene fills it in. The J gene is TRBJ1-4, the V gene TRBV30; 7 nucleotides line up with TRBD1. CDR3 length: 15 amino acids. Per germline, CDR1 GTSNPN and CDR2 SVGIG (reference sequence). V dropped 5 bases and J dropped 0; count of bases not matched to a gene: 6. Here the CDR3 reads CAWCTGTATNEKLFF. CDR3 DNA (partial): TGTGCCTGGTGTACCGGGACAGCAACTAATGAAAAA.

Remarks on this clone: The read finishes 3 residues shy of the CDR3 end, and the germline J gene is used to complete it. The chain recombines TRBV5-6 with TRBJ2-7; unclear D gene. CDR3 size: 14 residues. The V and J ends lost 5 bases and 0 bases respectively, with 12 bases between them. Germline V CDR1 and CDR2: SGHDT, YYEEEE. The chain's CDR3 is CASRPEGTSYEQYF. The sequenced part of the CDR3 DNA is TGTGCCAGCAGACCCGAAGGCACCTCCTACGAG. Using reference TRBV5-6 and TRBJ2-7 for the parts outside the CDR3, the full variable domain is DAGVTQSPTHLIKTRGQQVTLRCSPKSGHDTVSWYQQALGQGPQFIFQYYEEEERQRGNFPDRFSGHQFPNYSSELNVNALLLGDSALYLCASRPEGTSYEQYFGPGTRLTVT.

Turning to this clone: The CDR3 end lies 3 residues beyond the end of the read and is filled in from the germline J gene. The chain joins TRBV11-2 to TRBJ1-3; D gene ambiguous. Trimming pared 1 base from V and 0 bases from J, leaving 4 bases between. The CDR3 runs to 14 residues. Germline CDR1 and CDR2: SGHAT and FQNNGV. Partial CDR3 DNA: TGTGCCAGCAGCTTAGCAAACTCTGGAAACACC. It specifies CASSLANSGNT. The CDR3 in full is CASSLANSGNTIYF.

A remark on this clone: The read comes to an end 3 residues before the CDR3 does, leaving the germline J gene to fill in the end. The chain combines TRBV19 with TRBJ2-1; TRBD2 aligns across 14 bases. Trimming cost V 9 bases and J 8 bases; bases outside gene matches: 6. The CDR3 length is 14 residues. CDR1 is LNHDA, CDR2 SQIVND, per germline (reference sequence). The CDR3 sequence: CASEGTSGSYEQFF. Incomplete CDR3 DNA: TGTGCCAGCGAGGGGACTAGCGGGAGCTATGAG. Supplemented by reference TRBV19 and TRBJ2-1, the full variable domain reads DGGITQSPKYLFRKEGQNVTLSCEQNLNHDAMYWYRQDPGQGLRLIYYSQIVNDFQKGDIAEGYSVSREKKESFPLTVTSAQKNPTAFYLCASEGTSGSYEQFFGPGTRLTVL.

A word on this clone: The CDR3 goes on 3 residues after the read ends, and that part is filled in from the germline J gene. The chain recombines TRBV6-1 with TRBJ1-3; weak D call: TRBD1 (6 bases). Germline V lookup: CDR1 MNHNS, CDR2 SASEGT. This CDR3 has 14 amino acids. V was pared by 4 bases and J by 2 bases, with 9 bases between. The CDR3: CASSGGLAGNTIYF. The part of the CDR3 DNA that was read is TGTGCCAGCAGTGGGGGGCTGGCTGGAAACACC.

To note about this clone: Sequencing ends 3 residues short of the CDR3 end; the germline J gene provides the rest. The chain is built from TRBV4-2 and TRBJ1-2; 8 nucleotides align to TRBD1. Germline CDR1 reads LGHNA; CDR2 reads YNFKEQ. This CDR3 has 14 residues. CDR3 in amino acids: CASSQEGQGRGYTF. Partial CDR3 DNA: TGTGCCAGCAGCCAAGAAGGACAGGGTAGAGGC.

With regard to this clone: Read coverage stops 3 residues before the CDR3 terminus; the germline J gene supplies the remainder. The chain couples TRBV7-3 to TRBJ2-3; the match to TRBD2 covers 9 bases. CDR3 length: 16 residues. V shed 0 bases and J 5 bases; nucleotides not matched to a gene: 6. Germline V gives CDR1 SGHTA, CDR2 FQGTGA. CDR3 sequence reads: CASSLTTLAGLDTQYF. The sequenced CDR3 bases are TGTGCCAGCAGCTTAACGACCCTAGCGGGATTAGATACG.

Details on this clone: Read data end 3 residues before the CDR3 end; the end is taken from the germline J gene. This rearrangement joins TRBV10-3 to TRBJ2-5; D possibly corresponds to TRBD1 (6 bases). The CDR3 runs 14 residues. With 4 bases removed from V and 5 bases from J, the gap between germline ends came to 14 bases. Germline assignment: CDR1 ENHRY and CDR2 SYGVKD. The CDR3 region is CAISGTDLGETQYF. CDR3 DNA, as far as it was read: TGTGCCATCAGTGGGACAGACCTGGGCGAGACC.

In regard to this clone: The read gets to within 3 residues of the CDR3 end, and the germline J gene fills in the rest. V and J are TRBV10-3 and TRBJ2-4, with D tentatively TRBD1 (7 bases). The CDR3 covers 16 residues. V shed 3 bases and J shed 0 bases, with 12 bases lying between them. In germline, CDR1 is ENHRY, CDR2 SYGVKD. The CDR3 bases that were read are TGTGCCATCAGTGACTCAGGGGGACTAGCCAAAAACATT. Amino acids: CAISDSGGLAKNI. The whole CDR3 region reads CAISDSGGLAKNIQYF.

With respect to this clone: The read ends 3 residues before the CDR3 terminus; that terminus is restored from the germline J gene. The genes are TRBV19 and TRBJ1-1, with TRBD1 matching 10 bases. From germline, CDR1 is LNHDA and CDR2 SQIVND (reference sequence). V trimming: 1 base; J trimming: 5 bases; junction bases outside the gene matches: 10. CDR3 length equals 17 residues. CDR3 sequence reads: CASSIGRTGGRRTEAFF. Partial CDR3 DNA: TGTGCCAGTAGTATAGGGCGGACAGGGGGAAGAAGGACTGAA.

Worth noting for this clone: The read terminates 3 residues ahead of where the CDR3 ends, so the germline J gene completes it. This sequence joins TRBV7-2 and TRBJ1-2, with D perhaps TRBD1 (6 bases). This CDR3 spans 12 amino acids. Looked up from germline, CDR1 is SGHTA and CDR2 is FQGNSA. The sequenced CDR3 bases are TGTGCCAGCAGCTGGCAGGGGCAGGGC. Its protein product is CASSWQGQG. The full CDR3 sequence reads CASSWQGQGYTF.

Comments on this clone: The CDR3 end falls 3 residues outside the read, so it is completed with the germline J gene. V usage is TRBV2 and J usage is TRBJ1-5, with 10 bases matching TRBD1. Germline V gene sequence: CDR1 SNHLY, CDR2 FYNNEI. There are 15 residues in the CDR3. After removal of 1 base from V and 4 bases from J, the junction contained 1 base not matched to a gene. The CDR3 region is CASSEEGQGNQPQHF. CDR3 bases read: TGTGCCAGCAGTGAAGAGGGACAGGGGAATCAGCCC. The entire variable domain, with the rest obtained from reference TRBV2 and TRBJ1-5, is as follows: EPEVTQTPSHQVTQMGQEVILRCVPISNHLYFYWYRQILGQKVEFLVSFYNNEISEKSEIFDDQFSVERPDGSNFTLKIRSTKLEDSAMYFCASSEEGQGNQPQHFGDGTRLSIL.

Comment on this clone: The CDR3 goes on 3 residues after the read ends, and that part is filled in from the germline J gene. The V and J genes are TRBV9 and TRBJ2-7; 9 nucleotides align to TRBD1. Trimming removed 0 bases from V and 4 bases from J; junction bases left unmatched: 5. This CDR3 contains 15 residues. Germline loops: CDR1 SGDLS, CDR2 YYNGEE. The sequenced part of the CDR3 DNA is TGTGCCAGCAGCGTAGCCCCCGGACAGGGGTACGAG. Its protein is CASSVAPGQGYE. The entire CDR3 sequence reads CASSVAPGQGYEQYF. Supplemented by reference TRBV9 and TRBJ2-7, the full variable domain reads DSGVTQTPKHLITATGQRVTLRCSPRSGDLSVYWYQQSLDQGLQFLIQYYNGEERAKGNILERFSAQQFPDLHSELNLSSLELGDSALYFCASSVAPGQGYEQYFGPGTRLTVT.